This T cell receptor beta chain was captured in a study of blood T cell repertoires in COVID-19. The overall study: T cells, B-cell-depleted T cells, or PBMCs provided the cDNA or gDNA that served as material.

Methods used by the authors: Quantification of nucleated cells was approximated via reference gene primer amplification. Clones were sequenced by immunoSEQ multiplex PCR, and TCRdb holds only the in-frame ones, with some missing. The V and J calls and clone size were taken over from that table, and D and trimming were inferred from the DNA. The sample lists some 100,000 clones, around nine tenths seen once, with over 9% in the top ten. The receptor's source is a man aged 50 or older with acute or convalescent COVID-19. The sequencing input was peripheral blood.

The chain's CDR3 is CASSVREGNEQFF. CDR3 sequence (DNA): TGTGCCAGTAGTGTTCGCGAGGGCAATGAGCAGTTCTTC. The J gene is TRBJ2-1, the V gene TRBV19; D may be TRBD2 (5 bases). The V gene's germline CDR1 is LNHDA and CDR2 SQIVND (reference sequence). V dropped 5 bases and J dropped 6 bases, with 11 bases sitting between them. The CDR3 spans 13 residues.